This T cell receptor (beta chain) was sequenced during a study of cytomegalovirus exposure and HLA in healthy donors. Study information: Genetic ancestry analysis placed approximately 80% of the 398 donors that were genotyped in the Caucasian-associated cluster.

Trimming shortened V by 0 bases and J by 7 bases, and 13 bases separated the two germline ends. The CDR3 covers 15 residues. Germline V CDR1 and CDR2: SGHVS, FQNEAQ. Vbeta (60) and Jbeta (13) primers were used in the PCR. Using immunoSEQ multiplex PCR, the repertoire was profiled, and TCRdb retains in-frame clones only, with some absent. The data hold approximately 45,000 clones, with about 78% observed a single time. The V call is TRBV7-8, the J call TRBJ2-1, with D maybe TRBD2 (5 bases). The sample comprised PBMCs. The sequence was collected from a woman younger than 45 in good health and CMV-seronegative. The CDR3 coding sequence is TGTGCCAGCAGCTTAGCCCGGGTGGGCGGGAATGAGCAGTTCTTC. This sequence encodes CASSLARVGGNEQFF. The whole variable domain, remainder taken from reference TRBV7-8 and TRBJ2-1, is GAGVSQSPRYKVAKRGQDVALRCDPISGHVSLFWYQQALGQGPEFLTYFQNEAQLDKSGLPSDRFFAERPEGSVSTLKIQRTQQEDSAVYLCASSLARVGGNEQFFGPGTRLTVL.